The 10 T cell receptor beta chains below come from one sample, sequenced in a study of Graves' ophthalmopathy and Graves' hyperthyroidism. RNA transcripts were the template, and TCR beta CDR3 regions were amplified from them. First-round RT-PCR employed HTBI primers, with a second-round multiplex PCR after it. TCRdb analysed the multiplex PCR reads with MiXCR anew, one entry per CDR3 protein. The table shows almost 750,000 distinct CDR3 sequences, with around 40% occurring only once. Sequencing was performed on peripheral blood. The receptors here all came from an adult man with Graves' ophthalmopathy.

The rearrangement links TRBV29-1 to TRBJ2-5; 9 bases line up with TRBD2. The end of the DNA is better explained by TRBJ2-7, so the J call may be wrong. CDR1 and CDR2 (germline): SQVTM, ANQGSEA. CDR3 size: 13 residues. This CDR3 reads CSVKSGGRNEQYF. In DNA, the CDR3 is TGCAGCGTCAAGAGCGGGGGGCGCAACGAGCAGTACTTC.

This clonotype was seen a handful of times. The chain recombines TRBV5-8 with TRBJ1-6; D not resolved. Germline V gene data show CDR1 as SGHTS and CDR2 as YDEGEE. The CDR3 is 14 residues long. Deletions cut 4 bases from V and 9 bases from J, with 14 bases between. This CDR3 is CASSQTGWRSPLHF. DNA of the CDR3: TGTGCCAGCAGCCAAACGGGGTGGCGTTCACCCCTCCACTTT. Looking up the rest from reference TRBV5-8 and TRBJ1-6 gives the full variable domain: EAGVTQSPTHLIKTRGQQATLRCSPISGHTSVYWYQQALGLGLQFLLWYDEGEERNRGNFPPRFSGRQFPNYSSELNVNALELEDSALYLCASSQTGWRSPLHFGNGTRLTVT.

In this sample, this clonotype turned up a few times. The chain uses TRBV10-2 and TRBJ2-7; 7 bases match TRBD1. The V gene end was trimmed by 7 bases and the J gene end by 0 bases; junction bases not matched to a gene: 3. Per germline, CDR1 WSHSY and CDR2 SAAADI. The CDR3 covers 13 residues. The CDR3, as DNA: TGCGCCAGCACGGACAGGCCCTCCTACGAGCAGTACTTC. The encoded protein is CASTDRPSYEQYF.

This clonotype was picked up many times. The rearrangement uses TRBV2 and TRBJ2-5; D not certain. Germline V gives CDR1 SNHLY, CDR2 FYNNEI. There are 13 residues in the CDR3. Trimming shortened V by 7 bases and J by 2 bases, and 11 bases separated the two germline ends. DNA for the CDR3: TGTGCCAGCATCCGGCTCCTACAAGAGACCCAGTACTTC. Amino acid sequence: CASIRLLQETQYF.

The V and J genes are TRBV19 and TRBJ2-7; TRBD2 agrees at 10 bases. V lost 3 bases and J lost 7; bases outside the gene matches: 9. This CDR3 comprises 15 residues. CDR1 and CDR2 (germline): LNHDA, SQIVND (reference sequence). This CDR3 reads CASSISGGGYNEQYF. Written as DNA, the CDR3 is TGTGCCAGTAGTATCAGCGGGGGGGGCTACAATGAGCAGTACTTC.

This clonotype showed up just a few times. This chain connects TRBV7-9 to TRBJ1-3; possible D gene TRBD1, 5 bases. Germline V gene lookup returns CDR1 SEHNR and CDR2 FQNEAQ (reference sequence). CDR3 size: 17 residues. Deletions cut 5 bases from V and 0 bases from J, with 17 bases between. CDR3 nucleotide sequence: TGTGCCAGCAGCCAAGTGATCGGGGGGACCTCTGGAAACACCATATATTTT. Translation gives CASSQVIGGTSGNTIYF. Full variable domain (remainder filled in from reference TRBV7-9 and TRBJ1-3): DTGVSQNPRHKITKRGQNVTFRCDPISEHNRLYWYRQTLGQGPEFLTYFQNEAQLEKSRLLSDRFSAERPKGSFSTLEIQRTEQGDSAMYLCASSQVIGGTSGNTIYFGEGSWLTVV.

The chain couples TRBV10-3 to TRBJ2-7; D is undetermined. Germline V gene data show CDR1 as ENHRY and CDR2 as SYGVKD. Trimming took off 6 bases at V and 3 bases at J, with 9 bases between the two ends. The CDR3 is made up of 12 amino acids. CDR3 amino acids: CAIRTARYEQYF. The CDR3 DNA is TGTGCCATCAGGACTGCCCGCTACGAGCAGTACTTC.

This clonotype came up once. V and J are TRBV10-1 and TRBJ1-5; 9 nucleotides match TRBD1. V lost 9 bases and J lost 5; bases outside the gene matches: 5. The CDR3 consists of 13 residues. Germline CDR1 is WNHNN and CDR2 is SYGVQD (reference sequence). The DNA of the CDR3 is TGCGCCAGACTACGGACAGGGGATCAGCCCCAGCATTTT. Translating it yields CARLRTGDQPQHF.

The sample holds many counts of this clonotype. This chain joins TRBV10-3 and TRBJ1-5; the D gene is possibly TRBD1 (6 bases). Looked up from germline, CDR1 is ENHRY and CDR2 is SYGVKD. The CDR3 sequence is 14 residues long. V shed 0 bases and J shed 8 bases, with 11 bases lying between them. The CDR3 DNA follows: TGTGCCATCAGTGAGTCAGGGGGGGTCAAGCCCCAGCATTTT. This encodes CAISESGGVKPQHF.

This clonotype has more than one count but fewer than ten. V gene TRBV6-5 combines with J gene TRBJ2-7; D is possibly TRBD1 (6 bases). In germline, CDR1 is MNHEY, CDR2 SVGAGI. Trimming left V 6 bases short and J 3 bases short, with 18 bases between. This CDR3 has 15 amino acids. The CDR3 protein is CASSAGDGGHYEQYF. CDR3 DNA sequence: TGTGCCAGCAGCGCAGGGGACGGTGGTCACTACGAGCAGTACTTC.